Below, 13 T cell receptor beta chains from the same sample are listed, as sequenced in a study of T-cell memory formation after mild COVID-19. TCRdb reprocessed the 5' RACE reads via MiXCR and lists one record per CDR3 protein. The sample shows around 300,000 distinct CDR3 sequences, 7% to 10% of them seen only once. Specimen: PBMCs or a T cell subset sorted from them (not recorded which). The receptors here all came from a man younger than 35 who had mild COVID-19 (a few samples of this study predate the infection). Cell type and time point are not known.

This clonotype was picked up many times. The CDR3: CASSVPGERDTQYF. The CDR3, as DNA: TGTGCCAGCAGCGTACCAGGGGAACGAGATACGCAGTATTTT. V and J are TRBV7-2 and TRBJ2-3; tentative D call: TRBD1 (6 bases). Germline-derived CDR1 and CDR2 are SGHTA and FQGNSA. There are 14 residues in the CDR3. The ends were cut back, 5 bases at V and 5 bases at J, with 14 bases in the middle.

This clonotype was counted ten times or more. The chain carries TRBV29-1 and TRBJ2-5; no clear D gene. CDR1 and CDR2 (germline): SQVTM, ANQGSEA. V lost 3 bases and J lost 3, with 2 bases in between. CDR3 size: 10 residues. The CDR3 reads CSVEEETQYF. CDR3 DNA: TGCAGCGTTGAGGAAGAGACCCAGTACTTC.

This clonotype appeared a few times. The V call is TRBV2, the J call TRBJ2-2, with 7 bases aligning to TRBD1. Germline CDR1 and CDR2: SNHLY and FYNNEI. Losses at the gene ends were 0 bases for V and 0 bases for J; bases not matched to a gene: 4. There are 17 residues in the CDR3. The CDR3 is CASSEAKGGANTGELFF. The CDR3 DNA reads TGTGCCAGCAGTGAAGCCAAAGGGGGCGCGAACACCGGGGAGCTGTTTTTT.

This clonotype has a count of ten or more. The CDR3 sequence is CASSYRRGKPEGSTDTQYF. The CDR3 coding sequence is TGTGCCAGCAGTTACCGCCGGGGAAAACCCGAGGGTTCCACAGATACGCAGTATTTT. The chain uses TRBV6-2 or TRBV6-3 and TRBJ2-3; a weak D match, TRBD2 (5 bases). The V end lost 2 bases, the J end lost 2 bases, and 23 bases lay between the germline ends. Germline V gene sequence: CDR1 MNHEY, CDR2 SVGEGT. This CDR3 comprises 19 residues.

CDR3 amino acids: CSAADRGQETQYF. CDR3 DNA sequence: TGCAGTGCTGCTGACAGGGGGCAAGAGACCCAGTACTTC. The rearrangement links TRBV20-1 to TRBJ2-5; 9 bases are shared with TRBD1. Germline CDR1 reads DFQATT; CDR2 reads SNEGSKA (reference sequence). Trimming cost V 5 bases and J 2 bases; bases outside gene matches: 3. There are 13 residues in the CDR3.

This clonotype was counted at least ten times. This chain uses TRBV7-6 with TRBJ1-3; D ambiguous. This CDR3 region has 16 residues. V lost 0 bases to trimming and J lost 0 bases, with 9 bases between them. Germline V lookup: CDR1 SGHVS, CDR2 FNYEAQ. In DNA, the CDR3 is TGTGCCAGCAGCTTAGCGCTCGAGAGCTCTGGAAACACCATATATTTT. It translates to CASSLALESSGNTIYF.

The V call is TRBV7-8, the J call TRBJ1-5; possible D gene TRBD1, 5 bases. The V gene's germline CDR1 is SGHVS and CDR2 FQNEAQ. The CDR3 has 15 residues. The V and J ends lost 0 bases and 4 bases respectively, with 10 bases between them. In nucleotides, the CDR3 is TGTGCCAGCAGCTTAGCCAGGGTAACTAATCAGCCCCAGCATTTT. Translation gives CASSLARVTNQPQHF.

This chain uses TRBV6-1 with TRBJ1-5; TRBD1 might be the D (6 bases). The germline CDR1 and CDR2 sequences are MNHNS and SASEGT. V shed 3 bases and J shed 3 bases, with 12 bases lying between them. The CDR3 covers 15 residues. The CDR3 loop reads CASSDTGQNNQPQHF. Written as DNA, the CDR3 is TGTGCCAGCAGTGACACAGGGCAGAACAATCAGCCCCAGCATTTT.

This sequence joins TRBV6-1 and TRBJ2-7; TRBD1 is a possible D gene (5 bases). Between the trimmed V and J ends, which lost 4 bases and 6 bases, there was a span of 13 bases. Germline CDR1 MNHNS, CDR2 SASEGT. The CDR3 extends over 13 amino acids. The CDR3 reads CASSAQGRGEQYF. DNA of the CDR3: TGTGCCAGCAGTGCCCAGGGAAGGGGCGAGCAGTACTTC.

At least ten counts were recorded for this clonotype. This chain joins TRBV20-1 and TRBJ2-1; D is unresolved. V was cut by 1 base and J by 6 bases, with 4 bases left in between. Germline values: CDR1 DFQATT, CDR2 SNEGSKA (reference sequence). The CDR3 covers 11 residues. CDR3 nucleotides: TGCAGTGCTAGAGGGGGCAATGAGCAGTTCTTC. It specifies CSARGGNEQFF.

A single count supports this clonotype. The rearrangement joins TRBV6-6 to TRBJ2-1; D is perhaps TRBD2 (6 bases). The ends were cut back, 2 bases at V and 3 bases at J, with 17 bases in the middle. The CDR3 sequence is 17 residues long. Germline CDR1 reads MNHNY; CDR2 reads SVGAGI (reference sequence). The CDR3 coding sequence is TGTGCCAGCAGTTACATCAGCGGGCCGAGCTACTACAATGAGCAGTTCTTC. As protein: CASSYISGPSYYNEQFF.

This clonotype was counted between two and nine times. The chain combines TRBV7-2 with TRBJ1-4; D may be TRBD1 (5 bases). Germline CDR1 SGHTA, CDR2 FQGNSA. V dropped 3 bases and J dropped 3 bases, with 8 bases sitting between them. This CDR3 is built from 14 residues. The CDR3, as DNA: TGTGCCAGCAGCTTTCCAGGGTCTAATGAAAAACTGTTTTTT. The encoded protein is CASSFPGSNEKLFF.

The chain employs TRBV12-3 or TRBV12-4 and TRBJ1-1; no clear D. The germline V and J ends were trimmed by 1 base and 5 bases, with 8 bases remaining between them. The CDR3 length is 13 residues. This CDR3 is CASSLGYGTEAFF. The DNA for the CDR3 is TGTGCCAGCAGTTTAGGGTACGGGACTGAAGCTTTCTTT.